This entry describes one T cell receptor beta chain. Its specificity is unknown. Two oligonucleotides, mixed equimolar, formed the beta constant-region primer covering TRBC1 and TRBC2. Nested alpha and beta constant-region primers with the SP2 primer drove four PCR rounds on ligated cDNA. TCRdb processed the UMI-ligation and nested PCR reads anew with MiXCR; each CDR3 protein has one entry. The sample comprises around 100,000 distinct CDR3 sequences, roughly 14% of which are singletons, and roughly 2.8% rests with the top ten. The CDR3 contains 17 residues. Losses at the gene ends were 5 bases for V and 1 base for J; bases not matched to a gene: 7. The germline CDR1 and CDR2 sequences are SGHAT and FQNNGV. Cells stained for CD3, CD4, CD8, CD45RA, CD27 and viability were sorted into four CD45RA/CD27 subsets. The data belong to a study of naive and memory T cell subsets. Whole-study results and caveats: Especially in CD8 cells, naive repertoires contained a few larger clonotypes, possibly CD45RA-re-expressing memory cells.

The genes are TRBV11-2 and TRBJ2-3, with 12 bases aligning to TRBD2. The sample taken for sequencing was naive CD8+ T cells from blood. The TCR comes from a human donor in good health. The DNA for the CDR3 is TGTGCCAGCAGCCCAGGACTAGCGGGAATCGGCACAGATACGCAGTATTTT. This translates into CASSPGLAGIGTDTQYF.